These T cell receptor beta chains were read from a single sample in a study of siplizumab effects on memory and regulatory T cells. Generated by immunoSEQ multiplex PCR, the TCRdb table keeps only in-frame clones and is missing some. The data hold 55,000 to 65,000 clones, with over 95% observed a single time. Sequenced: naive CD8+ T cells sorted from blood. These receptors were obtained from a human donor in good health. Each CDR3 is given with its conserved first and last residue. A D gene is named only where the DNA matches it firmly. Clone size, where shown, is once, few, many, or a class for clones that have expanded.

>TRBJ2-1|-|-|TRBV9
CASSDADRGNEQFF
TGTGCCAGCAGCGATGCGGACAGAGGCAATGAGCAGTTCTTC
>TRBJ2-7|-|TRBD2|TRBV7-8
CASSPLAGGLYEQYF
TGTGCCAGCAGCCCGCTAGCGGGAGGACTTTACGAGCAGTACTTC
>TRBJ1-2|-|TRBD1|TRBV30
CAWATGAKNYGYTF
TGTGCCTGGGCCACAGGGGCAAAAAACTATGGCTACACCTTC
>TRBJ1-2|once|-|TRBV7-2
CASSPASAGYTF
TGTGCCAGCAGCCCGGCCTCAGCAGGCTACACCTTC
>TRBJ2-5|-|-|TRBV9
CASSVGRRQETQYF
TGTGCCAGCAGCGTAGGTCGTCGTCAAGAGACCCAGTACTTC
>TRBJ1-6|-|-|TRBV7-9
CASSLESMGYSPLHF
TGTGCCAGCAGCTTAGAGTCGATGGGGTATTCACCCCTCCACTTT
>TRBJ2-7|-|-|TRBV2
CASSEVTGSQSSYEQYF
TGTGCCAGCAGTGAAGTAACCGGGTCTCAGAGCTCCTACGAGCAGTACTTC
>TRBJ2-1|-|-|TRBV28
CASSLLVADNEQFF
TGTGCCAGCAGTTTGTTGGTGGCCGACAATGAGCAGTTCTTC
>TRBJ2-1|-|TRBD2|TRBV13
CASSQGTSGYNEQFF
TGTGCCAGCAGCCAAGGGACTAGCGGGTACAATGAGCAGTTCTTC
>TRBJ2-7|-|-|TRBV27
CASSLGWQTYEQYF
TGTGCCAGCAGTTTGGGTTGGCAGACCTACGAGCAGTACTTC
>TRBJ2-7|-|-|TRBV5-8
CASSPDGIRDEQYF
TGTGCCAGCAGCCCGGACGGAATACGCGACGAGCAGTACTTC
>TRBJ1-4|once|-|TRBV7-9
CASSSPGGEKLFF
TGTGCCAGCAGCTCTCCGGGAGGCGAAAAACTGTTTTTT
>TRBJ2-2|-|-|TRBV7-7
CASSLVTLDEPNTGELFF
TGTGCTAGCAGCTTAGTAACATTGGACGAACCGAACACCGGGGAGCTGTTTTTT
>TRBJ1-1|-|TRBD1|TRBV2
CASTPWTGRNTEAFF
TGTGCCAGCACCCCTTGGACAGGGAGGAACACTGAAGCTTTCTTT
>TRBJ2-1|-|TRBD1|TRBV30
CAWMDRMDNEQFF
TGTGCCTGGATGGACAGGATGGACAATGAGCAGTTCTTC
>TRBJ1-3|-|-|TRBV2
CASSELGVIGGAGNTIYF
TGTGCCAGCAGTGAACTGGGAGTCATCGGCGGGGCTGGAAACACCATATATTTT
>TRBJ1-3|-|-|TRBV18
CASSPPRMTGNTIYF
TGTGCCAGCTCACCACCCCGTATGACTGGAAACACCATATATTTT
>TRBJ2-7|-|TRBD2|TRBV7-9
CASSLGVGGPYEQYF
TGTGCCAGCAGCTTAGGGGTGGGAGGGCCCTACGAGCAGTACTTC
>TRBJ2-4|-|-|TRBV27
CASSFLRGDIQYF
TGTGCCAGCAGTTTCTTAAGGGGTGACATTCAGTACTTC
>TRBJ2-3|-|TRBD2|TRBV30
CAWSISGRRDTQYF
TGTGCCTGGAGTATTAGCGGGAGACGTGATACGCAGTATTTT
>TRBJ2-7|-|TRBD1|TRBV5-5
CASSLVTGVYEQYF
TGTGCCAGCAGCTTGGTCACAGGGGTCTACGAGCAGTACTTC
>TRBJ2-7|-|TRBD2|TRBV6-6
CASTSGGYEQYF
TGTGCCAGCACGTCGGGAGGTTACGAGCAGTACTTC
>TRBJ2-1|once|TRBD2|TRBV6-5
CASSYFGTTYNEQFF
TGTGCCAGCAGTTATTTCGGGACTACCTACAATGAGCAGTTCTTC
>TRBJ2-3|-|-|TRBV9
CASSVGGDSTDTQYF
TGTGCCAGCAGCGTAGGTGGCGATAGCACAGATACGCAGTATTTT
>TRBJ2-7|-|TRBD2|TRBV19
CASSAGTSFFEQYF
TGTGCCAGTAGTGCCGGGACTAGTTTCTTTGAGCAGTACTTC
>TRBJ2-5|-|TRBD2|TRBV6-5
CASKTSGARETQYF
TGTGCCAGCAAAACTAGCGGGGCCCGAGAGACCCAGTACTTC
>TRBJ2-5|-|-|TRBV6-5
CASSPLDQETQYF
TGTGCCAGCAGCCCCCTCGACCAAGAGACCCAGTACTTC
>TRBJ2-3|-|TRBD2|TRBV27
CASSYQGLAGLTDTQYF
TGTGCCAGCAGTTATCAGGGACTAGCGGGTCTCACAGATACGCAGTATTTT
>TRBJ1-1|few|TRBD1|TRBV7-6
CASSLEQGAAFF
TGTGCCAGCAGCTTAGAACAGGGGGCGGCTTTCTTT
>TRBJ2-2|-|TRBD1|TRBV18
CASSSDRGRNTGELFF
TGTGCCAGCTCATCCGACAGGGGAAGAAACACCGGGGAGCTGTTTTTT
>TRBJ1-1|-|TRBD1|TRBV4-1
CASSLRGPTEAFF
TGCGCCAGCAGTCTAAGGGGGCCAACTGAAGCTTTCTTT